This TCR delta chain was recorded in a study of gamma-delta T cells after stem cell transplantation. J gave up 1 base and V 3 bases, and 19 bases lay outside the gene matches. This CDR3 is 19 amino acids long. CDR1 is GEAIGNYY and CDR2 is EKD in the germline V gene. By frequency in the sample, this clone is medium-sized. TCRdb re-called clones from the RT-PCR reads via CATT. The data contain 600 to 800 delta-chain clones, 8.1% of them singletons. The clonotype was recovered from a human donor. It is not recorded whose cells these are; they may come from a transplant donor. The sequenced sample was gamma-delta T cells. This sequence joins TRDV2 and TRDJ1; 7 bases match TRDD3. This chain's CDR3 is CACDPLKSTGDGPTDKLIF. Here the CDR3 DNA reads TGTGCCTGTGACCCCTTGAAGTCTACTGGGGATGGCCCCACCGATAAACTCATCTTT.